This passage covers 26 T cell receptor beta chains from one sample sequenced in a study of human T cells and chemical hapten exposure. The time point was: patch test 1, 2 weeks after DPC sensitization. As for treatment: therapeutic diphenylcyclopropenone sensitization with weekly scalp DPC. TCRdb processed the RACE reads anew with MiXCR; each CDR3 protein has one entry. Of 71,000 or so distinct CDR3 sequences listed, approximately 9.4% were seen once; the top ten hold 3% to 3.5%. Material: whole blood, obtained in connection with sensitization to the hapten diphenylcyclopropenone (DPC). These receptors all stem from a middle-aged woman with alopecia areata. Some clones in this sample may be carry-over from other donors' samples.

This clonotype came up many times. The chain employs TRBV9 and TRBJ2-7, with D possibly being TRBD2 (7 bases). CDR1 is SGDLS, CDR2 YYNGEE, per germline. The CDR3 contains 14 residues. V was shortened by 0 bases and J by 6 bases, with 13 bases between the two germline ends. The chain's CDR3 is CASSVGGGVGEQYF. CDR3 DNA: TGTGCCAGCAGCGTAGGAGGGGGGGTCGGCGAGCAGTACTTC.

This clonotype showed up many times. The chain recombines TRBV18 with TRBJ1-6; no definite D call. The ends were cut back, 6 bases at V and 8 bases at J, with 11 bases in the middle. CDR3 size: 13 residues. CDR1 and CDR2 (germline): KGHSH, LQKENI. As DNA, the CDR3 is TGTGCCAGCTCTCTCTTCCGGGATTCACCCCTCCACTTT. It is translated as CASSLFRDSPLHF.

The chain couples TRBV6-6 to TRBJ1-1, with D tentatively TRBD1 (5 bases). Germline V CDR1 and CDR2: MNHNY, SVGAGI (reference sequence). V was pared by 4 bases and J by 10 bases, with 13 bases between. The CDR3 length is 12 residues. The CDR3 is CASSFDRIRAFF. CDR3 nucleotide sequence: TGTGCCAGCAGTTTTGACAGAATAAGAGCTTTCTTT.

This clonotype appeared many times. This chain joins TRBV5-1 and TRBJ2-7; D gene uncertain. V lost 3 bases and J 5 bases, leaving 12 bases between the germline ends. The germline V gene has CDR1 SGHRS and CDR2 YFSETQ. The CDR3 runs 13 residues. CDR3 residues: CASSSGGTNEQYF. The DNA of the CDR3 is TGCGCCAGCAGCTCCGGCGGCACTAACGAGCAGTACTTC.

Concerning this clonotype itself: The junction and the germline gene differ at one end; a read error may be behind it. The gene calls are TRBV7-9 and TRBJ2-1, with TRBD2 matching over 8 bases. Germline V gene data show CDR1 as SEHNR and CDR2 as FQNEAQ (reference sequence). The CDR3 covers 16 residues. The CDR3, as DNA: TGTGTCAGCAGCTTAGCGTCAACTAGCGGATACAATGAGCAGTTCTTC. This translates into CVSSLASTSGYNEQFF.

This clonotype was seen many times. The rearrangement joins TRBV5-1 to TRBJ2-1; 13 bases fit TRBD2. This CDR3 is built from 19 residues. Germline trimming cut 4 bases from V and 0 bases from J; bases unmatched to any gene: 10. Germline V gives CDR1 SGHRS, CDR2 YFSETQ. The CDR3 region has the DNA TGCGCCAGCAGCGCCATGGGACTAGCGGGGCCAAGCTCCTACAATGAGCAGTTCTTC. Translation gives CASSAMGLAGPSSYNEQFF.

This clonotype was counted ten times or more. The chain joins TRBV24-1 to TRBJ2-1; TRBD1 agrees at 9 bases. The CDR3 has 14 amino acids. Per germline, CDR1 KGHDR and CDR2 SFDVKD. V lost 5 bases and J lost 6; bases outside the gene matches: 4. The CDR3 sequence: CATSGPTGGNEQFF. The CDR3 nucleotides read TGTGCCACCAGTGGCCCGACAGGGGGCAATGAGCAGTTCTTC.

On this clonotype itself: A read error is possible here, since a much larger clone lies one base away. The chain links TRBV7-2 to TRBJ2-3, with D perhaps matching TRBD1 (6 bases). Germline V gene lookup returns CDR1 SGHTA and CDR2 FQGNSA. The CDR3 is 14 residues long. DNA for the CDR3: TGTGCCAGCAGCTTAGGGACAGCGGCGGATACGGAGTATTTT. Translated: CASSLGTAADTEYF.

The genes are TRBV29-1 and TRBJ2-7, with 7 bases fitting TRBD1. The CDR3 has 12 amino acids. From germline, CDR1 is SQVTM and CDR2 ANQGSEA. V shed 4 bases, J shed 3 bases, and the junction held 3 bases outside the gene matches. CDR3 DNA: TGCAGCGTTGGACAGGGAAGCTACGAGCAGTACTTC. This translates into CSVGQGSYEQYF.

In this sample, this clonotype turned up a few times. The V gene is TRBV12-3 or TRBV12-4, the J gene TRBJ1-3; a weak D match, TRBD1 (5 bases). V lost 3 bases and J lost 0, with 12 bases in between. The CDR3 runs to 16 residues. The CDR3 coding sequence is TGTGCCAGCAGTTTGCAGGGTTGGGGCTCTGGAAACACCATATATTTT. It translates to CASSLQGWGSGNTIYF.

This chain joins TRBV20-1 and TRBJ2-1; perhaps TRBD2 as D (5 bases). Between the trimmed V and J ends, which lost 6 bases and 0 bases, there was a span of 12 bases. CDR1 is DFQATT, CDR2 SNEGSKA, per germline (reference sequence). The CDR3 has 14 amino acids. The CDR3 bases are TGCAGTGCCGGCGGGTGGAGCTCCTACAATGAGCAGTTCTTC. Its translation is CSAGGWSSYNEQFF.

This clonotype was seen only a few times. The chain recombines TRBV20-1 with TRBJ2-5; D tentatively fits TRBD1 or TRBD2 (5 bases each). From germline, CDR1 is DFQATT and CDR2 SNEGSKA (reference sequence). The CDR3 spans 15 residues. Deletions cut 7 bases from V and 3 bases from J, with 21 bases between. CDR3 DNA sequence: TGCAGTGTCATAGATCCGGGACGGAAGGAAGAGACCCAGTACTTC. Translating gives CSVIDPGRKEETQYF.

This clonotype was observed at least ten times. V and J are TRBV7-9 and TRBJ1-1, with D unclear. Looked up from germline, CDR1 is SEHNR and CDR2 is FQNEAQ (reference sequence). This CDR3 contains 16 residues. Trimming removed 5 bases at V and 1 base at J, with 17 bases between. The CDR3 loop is CASSNLASATNTEAFF. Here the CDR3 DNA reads TGTGCCAGCAGCAACCTGGCGTCTGCTACGAACACTGAAGCTTTCTTT.

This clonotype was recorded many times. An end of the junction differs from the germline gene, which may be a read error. CDR3 sequence reads: CSTWALDMQYF. The CDR3 DNA sequence: TGCAGCACTTGGGCGTTAGATATGCAGTATTTT. The J gene is TRBJ2-3, the V gene TRBV20-1, with D uncertain. CDR3 size: 11 residues. Germline V gene sequence: CDR1 DFQATT, CDR2 SNEGSKA (reference sequence).

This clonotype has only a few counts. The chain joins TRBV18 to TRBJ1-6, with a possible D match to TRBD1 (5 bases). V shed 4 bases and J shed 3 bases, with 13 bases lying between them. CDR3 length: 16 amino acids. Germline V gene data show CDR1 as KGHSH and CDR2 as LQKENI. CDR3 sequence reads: CASSRDSWGYNSPLHF. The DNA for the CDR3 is TGTGCCAGCTCACGGGACTCCTGGGGCTATAATTCACCCCTCCACTTT.

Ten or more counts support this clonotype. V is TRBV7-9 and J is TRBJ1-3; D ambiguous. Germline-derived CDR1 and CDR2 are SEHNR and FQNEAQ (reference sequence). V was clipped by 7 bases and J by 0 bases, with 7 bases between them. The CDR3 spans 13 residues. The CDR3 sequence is CASKLTSGNTIYF. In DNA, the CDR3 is TGTGCCAGCAAGCTAACCTCTGGAAACACCATATATTTT. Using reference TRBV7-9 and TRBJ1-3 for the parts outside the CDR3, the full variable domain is DTGVSQNPRHKITKRGQNVTFRCDPISEHNRLYWYRQTLGQGPEFLTYFQNEAQLEKSRLLSDRFSAERPKGSFSTLEIQRTEQGDSAMYLCASKLTSGNTIYFGEGSWLTVV.

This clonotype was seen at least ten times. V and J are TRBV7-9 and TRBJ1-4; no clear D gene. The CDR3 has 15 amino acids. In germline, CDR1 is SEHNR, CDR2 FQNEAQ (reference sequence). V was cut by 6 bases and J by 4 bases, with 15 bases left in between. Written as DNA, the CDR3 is TGTGCCAGCAGACGCGATGGAGCCATTAATGAAAAACTGTTTTTT. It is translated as CASRRDGAINEKLFF.

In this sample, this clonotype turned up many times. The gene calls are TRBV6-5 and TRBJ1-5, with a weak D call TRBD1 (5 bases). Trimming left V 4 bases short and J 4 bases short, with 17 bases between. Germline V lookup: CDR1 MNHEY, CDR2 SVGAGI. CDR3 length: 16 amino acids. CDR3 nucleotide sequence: TGTGCCAGCAGTTCCTTGGCCTTGGGGGGAAATCAGCCCCAGCATTTT. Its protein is CASSSLALGGNQPQHF.

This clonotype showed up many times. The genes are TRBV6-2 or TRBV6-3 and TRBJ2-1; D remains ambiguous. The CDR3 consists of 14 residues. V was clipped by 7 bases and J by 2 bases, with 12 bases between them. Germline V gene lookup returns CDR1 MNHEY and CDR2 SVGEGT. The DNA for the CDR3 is TGTGCCAGCAACGATAGAACCACCTACAATGAGCAGTTCTTC. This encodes CASNDRTTYNEQFF.

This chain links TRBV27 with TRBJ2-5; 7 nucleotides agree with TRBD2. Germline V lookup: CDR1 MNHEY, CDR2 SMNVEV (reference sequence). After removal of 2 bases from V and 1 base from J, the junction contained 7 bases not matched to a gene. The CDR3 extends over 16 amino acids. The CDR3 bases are TGTGCCAGCAGTTTAAGGGGAGGGAAGCCCCAAGAGACCCAGTACTTC. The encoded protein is CASSLRGGKPQETQYF.

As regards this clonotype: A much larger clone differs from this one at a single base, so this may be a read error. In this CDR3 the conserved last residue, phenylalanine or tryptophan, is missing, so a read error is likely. This CDR3 is CASSYSNMQPQHS. The CDR3, as DNA: TGTGCCAGCAGTTACTCGAACATGCAGCCCCAGCATTCT. The rearrangement uses TRBV6-2 or TRBV6-3 and TRBJ1-5; no clear D gene. Between the trimmed V and J ends, which lost 0 bases and 7 bases, there was a span of 7 bases. The germline V gene encodes CDR1 MNHEY and CDR2 SVGEGT. CDR3 length: 13 amino acids.

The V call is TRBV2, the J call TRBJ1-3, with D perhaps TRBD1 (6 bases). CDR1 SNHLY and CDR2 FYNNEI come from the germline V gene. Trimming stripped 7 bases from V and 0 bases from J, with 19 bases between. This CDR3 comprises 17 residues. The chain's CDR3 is CASTRGGDMRSGNTIYF. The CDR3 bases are TGTGCCAGCACCCGCGGGGGGGACATGCGCTCTGGAAACACCATATATTTT.

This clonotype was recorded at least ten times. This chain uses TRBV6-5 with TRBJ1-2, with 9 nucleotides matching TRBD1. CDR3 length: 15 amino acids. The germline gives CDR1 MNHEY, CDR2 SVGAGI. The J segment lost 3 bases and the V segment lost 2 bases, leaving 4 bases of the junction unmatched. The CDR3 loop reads CASSYVGQGDYGYTF. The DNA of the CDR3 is TGTGCCAGCAGTTACGTGGGACAGGGAGACTATGGCTACACCTTC.

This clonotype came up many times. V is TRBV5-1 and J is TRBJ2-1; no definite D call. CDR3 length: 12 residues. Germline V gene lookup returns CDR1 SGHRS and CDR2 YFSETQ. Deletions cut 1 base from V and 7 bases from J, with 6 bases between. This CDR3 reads CASSLLGNEQFF. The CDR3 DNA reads TGCGCCAGCAGCTTGTTGGGGAATGAGCAGTTCTTC.

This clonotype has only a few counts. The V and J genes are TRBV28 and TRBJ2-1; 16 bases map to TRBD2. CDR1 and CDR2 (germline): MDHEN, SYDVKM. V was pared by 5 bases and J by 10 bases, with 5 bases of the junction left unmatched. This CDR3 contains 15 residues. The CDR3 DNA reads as TGTGCCAGCAGTGAGGGACTAGCGGGGGGGCACGAGCAGTTCTTC. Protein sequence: CASSEGLAGGHEQFF.

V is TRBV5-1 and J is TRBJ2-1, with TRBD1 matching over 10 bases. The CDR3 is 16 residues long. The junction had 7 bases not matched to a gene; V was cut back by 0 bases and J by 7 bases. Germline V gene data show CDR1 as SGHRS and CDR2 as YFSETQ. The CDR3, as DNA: TGCGCCAGCAGCTTGGACAGGGGACAGGGGACGAATGAGCAGTTCTTC. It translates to CASSLDRGQGTNEQFF.